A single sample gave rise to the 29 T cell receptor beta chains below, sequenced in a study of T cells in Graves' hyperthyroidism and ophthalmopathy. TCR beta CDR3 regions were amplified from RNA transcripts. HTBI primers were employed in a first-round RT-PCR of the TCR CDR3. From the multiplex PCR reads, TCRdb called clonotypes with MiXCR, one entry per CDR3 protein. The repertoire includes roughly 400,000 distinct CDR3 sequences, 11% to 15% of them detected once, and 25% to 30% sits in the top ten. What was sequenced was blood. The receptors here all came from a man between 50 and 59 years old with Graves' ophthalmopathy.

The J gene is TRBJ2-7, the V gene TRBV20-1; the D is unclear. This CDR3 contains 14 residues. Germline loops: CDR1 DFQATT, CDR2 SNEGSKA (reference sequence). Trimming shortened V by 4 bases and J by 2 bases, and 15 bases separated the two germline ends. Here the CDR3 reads CSAKLGGSTYEQYF. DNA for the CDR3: TGCAGTGCTAAACTGGGCGGTTCCACCTACGAGCAGTACTTC.

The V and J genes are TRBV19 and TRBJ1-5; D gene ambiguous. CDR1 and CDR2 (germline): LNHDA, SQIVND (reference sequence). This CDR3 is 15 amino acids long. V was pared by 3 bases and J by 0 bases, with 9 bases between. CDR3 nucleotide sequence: TGTGCCAGTAGTATGACACCTTATAGCAATCAGCCCCAGCATTTT. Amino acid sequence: CASSMTPYSNQPQHF.

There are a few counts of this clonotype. CDR3 nucleotide sequence: TGTGCCAGTCTACAGGGGACTAATTCACCCCTCCACTTT. Its translation is CASLQGTNSPLHF. The V gene is TRBV28, the J gene TRBJ1-6, with 7 nucleotides matching TRBD1. The CDR3 sequence is 13 residues long. V shed 9 bases and J 6 bases; nucleotides not matched to a gene: 5. From germline, CDR1 is MDHEN and CDR2 SYDVKM.

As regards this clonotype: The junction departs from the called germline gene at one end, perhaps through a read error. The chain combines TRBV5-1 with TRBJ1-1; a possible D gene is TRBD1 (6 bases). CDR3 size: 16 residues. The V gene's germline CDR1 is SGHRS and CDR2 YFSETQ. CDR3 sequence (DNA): TGCGCCAGCGGCTTGGTATTGGGGGGACAAGGCACTGAAGCTTTCTTT. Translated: CASGLVLGGQGTEAFF. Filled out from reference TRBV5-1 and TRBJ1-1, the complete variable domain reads KAGVTQTPRYLIKTRGQQVTLSCSPISGHRSVSWYQQTPGQGLQFLFEYFSETQRNKGNFPGRFSGRQFSNSRSEMNVSTLELGDSALYLCASGLVLGGQGTEAFFGQGTRLTVV.

This CDR3 reads CATNLGGVGETQYF. CDR3 bases: TGTGCCACCAATCTCGGGGGGGTCGGAGAGACCCAGTACTTC. The rearrangement links TRBV24-1 to TRBJ2-5; TRBD2 aligns across 8 bases. V lost 8 bases, J lost 4 bases, and 8 bases stayed unmatched. Germline-derived CDR1 and CDR2 are KGHDR and SFDVKD. The CDR3 has 14 residues.

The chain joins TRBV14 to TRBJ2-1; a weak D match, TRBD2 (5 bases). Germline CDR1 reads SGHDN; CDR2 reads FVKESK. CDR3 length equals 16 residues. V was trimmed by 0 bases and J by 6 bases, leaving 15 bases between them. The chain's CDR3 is CASSQDRGLPTNEQFF. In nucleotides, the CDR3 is TGTGCCAGCAGCCAAGATAGAGGACTTCCGACCAATGAGCAGTTCTTC.

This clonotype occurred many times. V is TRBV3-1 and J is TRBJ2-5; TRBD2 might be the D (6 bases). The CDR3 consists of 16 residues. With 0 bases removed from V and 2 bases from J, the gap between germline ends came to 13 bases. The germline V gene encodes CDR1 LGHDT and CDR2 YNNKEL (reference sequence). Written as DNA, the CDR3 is TGTGCCAGCAGCCAAGATCCGGGGGTAGAACAAGAGACCCAGTACTTC. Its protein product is CASSQDPGVEQETQYF.

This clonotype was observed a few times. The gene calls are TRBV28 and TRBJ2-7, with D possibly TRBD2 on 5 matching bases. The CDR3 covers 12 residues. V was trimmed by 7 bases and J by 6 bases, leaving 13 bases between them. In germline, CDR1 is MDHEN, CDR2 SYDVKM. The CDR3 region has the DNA TGTGCCAGCACAGTCGGGAAGGTCGAGCAGTACTTC. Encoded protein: CASTVGKVEQYF.

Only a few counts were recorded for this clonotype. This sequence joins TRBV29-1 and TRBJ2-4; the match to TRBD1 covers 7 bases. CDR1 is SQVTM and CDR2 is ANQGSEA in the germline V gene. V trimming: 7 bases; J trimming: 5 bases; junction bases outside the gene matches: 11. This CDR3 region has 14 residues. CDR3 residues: CSAAYRGTQNIQYF. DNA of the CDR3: TGCAGCGCCGCCTACAGGGGAACCCAAAACATTCAGTACTTC.

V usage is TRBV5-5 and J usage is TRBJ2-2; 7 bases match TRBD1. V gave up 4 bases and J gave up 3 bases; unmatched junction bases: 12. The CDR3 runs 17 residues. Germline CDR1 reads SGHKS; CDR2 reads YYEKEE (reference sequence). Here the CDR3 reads CASSPSGRGRYTGELFF. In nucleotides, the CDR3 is TGTGCCAGCAGCCCCTCAGGCAGGGGGAGATACACCGGGGAGCTGTTTTTT.

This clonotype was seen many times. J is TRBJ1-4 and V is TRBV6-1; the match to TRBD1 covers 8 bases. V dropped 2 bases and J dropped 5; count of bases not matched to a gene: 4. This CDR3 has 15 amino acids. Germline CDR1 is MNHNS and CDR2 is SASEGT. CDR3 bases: TGTGCCAGCAGTGAACAGGGGGCGCGGAATGAAAAACTGTTTTTT. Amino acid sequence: CASSEQGARNEKLFF.

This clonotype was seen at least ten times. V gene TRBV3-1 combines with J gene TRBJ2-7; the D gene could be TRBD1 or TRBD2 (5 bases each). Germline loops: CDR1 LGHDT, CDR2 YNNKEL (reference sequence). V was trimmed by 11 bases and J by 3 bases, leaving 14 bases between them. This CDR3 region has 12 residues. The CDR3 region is CAVRDELYEQYF. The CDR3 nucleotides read TGTGCCGTCCGGGACGAGCTCTACGAGCAGTACTTC.

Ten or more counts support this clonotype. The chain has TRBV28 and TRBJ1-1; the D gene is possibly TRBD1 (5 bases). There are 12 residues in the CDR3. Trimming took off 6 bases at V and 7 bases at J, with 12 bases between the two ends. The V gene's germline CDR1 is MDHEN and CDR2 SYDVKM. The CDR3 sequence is CASRGVRVEAFF. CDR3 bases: TGTGCCAGCAGGGGGGTGCGTGTTGAAGCTTTCTTT.

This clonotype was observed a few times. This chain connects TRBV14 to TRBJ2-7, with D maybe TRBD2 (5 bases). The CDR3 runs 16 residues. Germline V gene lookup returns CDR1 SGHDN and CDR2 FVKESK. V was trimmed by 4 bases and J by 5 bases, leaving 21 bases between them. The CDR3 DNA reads TGTGCCAGCAGCCCCCCTGGGAGTCTCGGTAGCCACGAGCAGTACTTC. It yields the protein CASSPPGSLGSHEQYF.

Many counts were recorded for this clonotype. The CDR3 sequence: CASSSGLAGGEQYF. As DNA, the CDR3 is TGTGCCAGCAGCTCGGGGCTAGCGGGAGGTGAGCAGTACTTC. The J gene is TRBJ2-7, the V gene TRBV5-5; TRBD2 matches 11 bases. This CDR3 has 14 amino acids. Germline CDR1 and CDR2: SGHKS and YYEKEE (reference sequence). The junction had 6 bases not matched to a gene; V was cut back by 3 bases and J by 7 bases. The entire variable domain, with the rest obtained from reference TRBV5-5 and TRBJ2-7, is as follows: DAGVTQSPTHLIKTRGQQVTLRCSPISGHKSVSWYQQVLGQGPQFIFQYYEKEERGRGNFPDRFSARQFPNYSSELNVNALLLGDSALYLCASSSGLAGGEQYFGPGTRLTVT.

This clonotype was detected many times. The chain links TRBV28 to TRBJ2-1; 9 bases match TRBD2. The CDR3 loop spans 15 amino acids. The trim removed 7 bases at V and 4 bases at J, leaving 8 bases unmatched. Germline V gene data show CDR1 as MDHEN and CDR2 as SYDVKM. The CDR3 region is CASIPSTSGYNEQFF. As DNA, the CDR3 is TGTGCCAGCATCCCGTCGACTAGCGGATACAATGAGCAGTTCTTC.

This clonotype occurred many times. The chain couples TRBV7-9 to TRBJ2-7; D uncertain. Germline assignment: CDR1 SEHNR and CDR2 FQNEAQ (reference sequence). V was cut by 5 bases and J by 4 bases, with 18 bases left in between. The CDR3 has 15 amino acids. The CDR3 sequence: CASSPPEERVYEQYF. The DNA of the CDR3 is TGTGCCAGCAGCCCCCCTGAGGAAAGAGTGTACGAGCAGTACTTC.

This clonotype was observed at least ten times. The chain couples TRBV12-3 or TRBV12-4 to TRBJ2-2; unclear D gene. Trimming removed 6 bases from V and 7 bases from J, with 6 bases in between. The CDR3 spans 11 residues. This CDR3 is CASSRLGELFF. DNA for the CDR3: TGTGCCAGCAGCCGACTCGGGGAGCTGTTTTTT.

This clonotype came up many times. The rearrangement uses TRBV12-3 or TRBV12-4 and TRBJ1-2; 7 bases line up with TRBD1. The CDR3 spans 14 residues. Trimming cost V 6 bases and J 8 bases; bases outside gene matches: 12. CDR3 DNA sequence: TGTGCCAGCAGGATACAGGGGTTTAGGAGCGGCTACACCTTC. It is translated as CASRIQGFRSGYTF.

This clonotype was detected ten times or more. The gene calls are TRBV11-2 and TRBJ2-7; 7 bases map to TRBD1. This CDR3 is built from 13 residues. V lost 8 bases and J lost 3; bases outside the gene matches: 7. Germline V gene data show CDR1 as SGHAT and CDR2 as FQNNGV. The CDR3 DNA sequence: TGTGCCAGCGGACAGACAGGGAGCTACGAGCAGTACTTC. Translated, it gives CASGQTGSYEQYF.

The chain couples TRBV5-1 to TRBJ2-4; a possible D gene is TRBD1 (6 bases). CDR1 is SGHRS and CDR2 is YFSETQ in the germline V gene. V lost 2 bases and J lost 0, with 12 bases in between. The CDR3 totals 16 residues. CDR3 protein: CASSLQGPIAKNIQYF. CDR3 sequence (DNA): TGCGCCAGCAGCTTACAGGGCCCTATAGCCAAAAACATTCAGTACTTC.

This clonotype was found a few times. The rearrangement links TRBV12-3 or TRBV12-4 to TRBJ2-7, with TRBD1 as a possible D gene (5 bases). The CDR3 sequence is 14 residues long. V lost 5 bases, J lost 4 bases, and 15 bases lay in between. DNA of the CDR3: TGTGCCAGCAGTCATGGACAAGGACCATACGAGCAGTACTTC. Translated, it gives CASSHGQGPYEQYF.

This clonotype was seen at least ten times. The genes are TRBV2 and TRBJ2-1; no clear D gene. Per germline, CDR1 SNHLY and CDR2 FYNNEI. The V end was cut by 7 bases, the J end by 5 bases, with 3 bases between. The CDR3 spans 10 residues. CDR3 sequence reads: CASKDNEQFF. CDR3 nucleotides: TGTGCCAGCAAAGACAATGAGCAGTTCTTC.

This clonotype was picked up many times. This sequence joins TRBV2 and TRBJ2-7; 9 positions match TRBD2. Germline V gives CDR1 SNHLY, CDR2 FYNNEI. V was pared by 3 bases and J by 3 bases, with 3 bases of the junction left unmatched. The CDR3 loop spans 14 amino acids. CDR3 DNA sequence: TGTGCCAGCAGTGAGCGGGAGGGCGGCTACGAGCAGTACTTC. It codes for CASSEREGGYEQYF.

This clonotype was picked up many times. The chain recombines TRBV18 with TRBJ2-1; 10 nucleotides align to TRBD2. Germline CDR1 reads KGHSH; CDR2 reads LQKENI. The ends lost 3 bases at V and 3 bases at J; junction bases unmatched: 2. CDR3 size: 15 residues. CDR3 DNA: TGTGCCAGCTCACCGACTAGCGGGCACTACAATGAGCAGTTCTTC. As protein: CASSPTSGHYNEQFF.

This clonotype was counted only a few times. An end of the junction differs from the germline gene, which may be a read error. CDR3 nucleotides: TGTGCCAGCAGCCCTGGTGGCGGAACTATTAGCAATCAGCCCCAGCAGTTT. It specifies CASSPGGGTISNQPQQF. The chain has TRBV7-9 and TRBJ1-5; the D is unclear. This CDR3 spans 17 amino acids. CDR1 and CDR2 from the germline V gene are SEHNR and FQNEAQ (reference sequence). Based on the CDR3 plus reference TRBV7-9 and TRBJ1-5, the full variable domain is DTGVSQNPRHKITKRGQNVTFRCDPISEHNRLYWYRQTLGQGPEFLTYFQNEAQLEKSRLLSDRFSAERPKGSFSTLEIQRTEQGDSAMYLCASSPGGGTISNQPQQFGDGTRLSIL.

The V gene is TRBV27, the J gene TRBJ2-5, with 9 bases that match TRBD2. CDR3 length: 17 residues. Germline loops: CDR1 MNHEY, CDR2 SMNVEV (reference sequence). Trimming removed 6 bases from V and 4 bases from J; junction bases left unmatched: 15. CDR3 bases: TGTGCCAGCAGACTAAGAGTGGGTAGCGGGAGAGGAGAGACCCAGTACTTC. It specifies CASRLRVGSGRGETQYF.

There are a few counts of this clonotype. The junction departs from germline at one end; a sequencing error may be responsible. The CDR3: CSVEGRLAVYNEQLF. As DNA, the CDR3 is TGCAGCGTTGAAGGACGGCTAGCGGTTTACAATGAGCAGCTCTTC. J is TRBJ2-1 and V is TRBV29-1; 7 bases are a match to TRBD2. The germline CDR1 and CDR2 sequences are SQVTM and ANQGSEA. This CDR3 comprises 15 residues.

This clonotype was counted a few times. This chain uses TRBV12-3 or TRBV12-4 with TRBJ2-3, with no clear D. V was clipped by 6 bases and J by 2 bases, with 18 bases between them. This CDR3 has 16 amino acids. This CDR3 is CASRAETGKTTDTQYF. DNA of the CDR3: TGTGCCAGCAGAGCCGAGACGGGTAAAACCACAGATACGCAGTATTTT.